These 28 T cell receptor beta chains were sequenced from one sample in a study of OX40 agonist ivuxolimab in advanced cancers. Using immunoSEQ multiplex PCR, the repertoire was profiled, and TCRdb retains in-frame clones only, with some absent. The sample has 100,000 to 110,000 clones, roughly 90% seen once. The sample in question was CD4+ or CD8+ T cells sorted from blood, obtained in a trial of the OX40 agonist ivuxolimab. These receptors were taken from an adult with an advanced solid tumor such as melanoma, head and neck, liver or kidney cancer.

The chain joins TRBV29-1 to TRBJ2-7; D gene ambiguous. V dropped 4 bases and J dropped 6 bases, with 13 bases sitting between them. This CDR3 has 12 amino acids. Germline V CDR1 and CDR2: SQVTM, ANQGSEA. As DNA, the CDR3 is TGCAGCGTTGCGGACGGCTCCCTCGAGCAGTACTTC. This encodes CSVADGSLEQYF.

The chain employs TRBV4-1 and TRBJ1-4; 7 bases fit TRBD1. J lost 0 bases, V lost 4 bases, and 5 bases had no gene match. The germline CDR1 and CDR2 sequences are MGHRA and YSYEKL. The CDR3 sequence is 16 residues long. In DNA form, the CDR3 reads TGCGCCAGCAGCCCCGGGACAGACGCAACTAATGAAAAACTGTTTTTT. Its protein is CASSPGTDATNEKLFF.

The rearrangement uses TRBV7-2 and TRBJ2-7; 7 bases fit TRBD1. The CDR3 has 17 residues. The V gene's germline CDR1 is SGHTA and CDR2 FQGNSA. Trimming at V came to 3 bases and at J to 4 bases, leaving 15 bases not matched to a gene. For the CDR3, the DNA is TGTGCCAGCAGCTTTCCCCTAGGGCAACAGGGGCTATACGAGCAGTACTTC. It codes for CASSFPLGQQGLYEQYF.

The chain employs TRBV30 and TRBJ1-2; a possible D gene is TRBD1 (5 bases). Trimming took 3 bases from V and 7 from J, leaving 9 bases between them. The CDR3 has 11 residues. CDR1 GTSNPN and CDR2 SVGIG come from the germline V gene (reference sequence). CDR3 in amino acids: CAWRIGGGYTF. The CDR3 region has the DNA TGTGCCTGGAGGATTGGGGGTGGCTACACCTTC.

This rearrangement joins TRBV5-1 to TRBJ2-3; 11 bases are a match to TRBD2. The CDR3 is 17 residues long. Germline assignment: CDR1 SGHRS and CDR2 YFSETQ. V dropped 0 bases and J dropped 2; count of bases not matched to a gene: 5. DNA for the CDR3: TGCGCCAGCAGCTTGGGTCTAGCGGGGGGAACCACAGATACGCAGTATTTT. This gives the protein CASSLGLAGGTTDTQYF.

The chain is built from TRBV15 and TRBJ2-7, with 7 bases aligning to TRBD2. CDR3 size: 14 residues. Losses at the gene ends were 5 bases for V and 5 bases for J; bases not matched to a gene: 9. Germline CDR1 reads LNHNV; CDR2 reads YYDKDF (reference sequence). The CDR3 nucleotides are TGTGCCACCAGCCTAGAGGGAGGGCTGGACGAGCAGTACTTC. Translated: CATSLEGGLDEQYF.

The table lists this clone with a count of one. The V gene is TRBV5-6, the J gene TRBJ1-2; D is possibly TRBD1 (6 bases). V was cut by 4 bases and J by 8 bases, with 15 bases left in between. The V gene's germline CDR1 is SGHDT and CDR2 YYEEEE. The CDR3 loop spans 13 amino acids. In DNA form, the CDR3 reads TGTGCCAGCAGCCTCCCGGGACACTGGGGCTACACCTTC. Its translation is CASSLPGHWGYTF.

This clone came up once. The CDR3 bases are TGTGCCAGCAGCCAAGAAGGGCAGCTGAACACTGAAGCTTTCTTT. It specifies CASSQEGQLNTEAFF. V gene TRBV4-2 combines with J gene TRBJ1-1; D gene ambiguous. Germline CDR1 reads LGHNA; CDR2 reads YNFKEQ. Trimming pared 0 bases from V and 0 bases from J, leaving 8 bases between. The CDR3 contains 15 residues.

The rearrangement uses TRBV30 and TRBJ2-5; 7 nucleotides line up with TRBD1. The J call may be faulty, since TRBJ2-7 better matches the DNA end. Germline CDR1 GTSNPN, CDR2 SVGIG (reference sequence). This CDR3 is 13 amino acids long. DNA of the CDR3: TGTGCCTGGTCCCCGGACAGGAGCTACGAGCAGTACTTC. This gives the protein CAWSPDRSYEQYF.

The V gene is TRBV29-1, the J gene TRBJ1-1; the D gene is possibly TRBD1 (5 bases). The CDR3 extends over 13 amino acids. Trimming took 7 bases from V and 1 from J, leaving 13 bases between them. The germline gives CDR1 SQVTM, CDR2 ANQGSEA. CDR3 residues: CSALNRRNTEAFF. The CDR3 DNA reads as TGCAGCGCCCTGAACAGGAGGAACACTGAAGCTTTCTTT.

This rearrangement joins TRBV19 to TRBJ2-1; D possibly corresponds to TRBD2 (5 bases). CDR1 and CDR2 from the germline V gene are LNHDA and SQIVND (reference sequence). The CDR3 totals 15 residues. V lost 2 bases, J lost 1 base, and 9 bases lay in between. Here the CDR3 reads CASSIWENSYNEQFF. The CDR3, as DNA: TGTGCCAGTAGTATATGGGAGAATTCCTACAATGAGCAGTTCTTC. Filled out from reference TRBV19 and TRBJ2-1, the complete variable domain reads DGGITQSPKYLFRKEGQNVTLSCEQNLNHDAMYWYRQDPGQGLRLIYYSQIVNDFQKGDIAEGYSVSREKKESFPLTVTSAQKNPTAFYLCASSIWENSYNEQFFGPGTRLTVL.

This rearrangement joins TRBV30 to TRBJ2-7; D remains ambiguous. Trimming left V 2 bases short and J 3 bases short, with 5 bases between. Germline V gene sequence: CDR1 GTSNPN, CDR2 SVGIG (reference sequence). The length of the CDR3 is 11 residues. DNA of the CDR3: TGTGCCTGGAGTTACGACTACGAGCAGTACTTC. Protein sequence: CAWSYDYEQYF.

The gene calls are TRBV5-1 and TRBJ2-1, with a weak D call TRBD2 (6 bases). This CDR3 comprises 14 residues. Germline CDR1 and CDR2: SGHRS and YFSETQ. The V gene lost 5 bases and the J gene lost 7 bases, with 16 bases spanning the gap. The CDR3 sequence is CASRGRMVNNEQFF. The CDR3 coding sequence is TGCGCCAGCAGAGGGAGGATGGTAAATAATGAGCAGTTCTTC.

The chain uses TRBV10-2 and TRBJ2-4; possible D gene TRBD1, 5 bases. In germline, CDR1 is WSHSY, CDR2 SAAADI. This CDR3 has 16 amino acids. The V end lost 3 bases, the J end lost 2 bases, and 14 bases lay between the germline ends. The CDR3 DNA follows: TGCGCCAGCAGTGATCTACAGGCCCTATCCAAAAACATTCAGTACTTC. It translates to CASSDLQALSKNIQYF.

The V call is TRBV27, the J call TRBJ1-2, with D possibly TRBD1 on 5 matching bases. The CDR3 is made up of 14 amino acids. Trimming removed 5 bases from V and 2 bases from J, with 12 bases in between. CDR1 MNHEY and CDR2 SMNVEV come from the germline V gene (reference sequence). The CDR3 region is CASSRDGLNYGYTF. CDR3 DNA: TGTGCCAGCAGTCGGGACGGATTGAACTATGGCTACACCTTC.

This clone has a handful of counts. CDR3 sequence reads: CASSFQPSGNTIYF. The CDR3 nucleotides are TGCGCCAGCAGCTTCCAACCGTCTGGAAACACCATATATTTT. V is TRBV5-1 and J is TRBJ1-3; no clear D. Trimming removed 2 bases at V and 1 base at J, with 7 bases between. The CDR3 is 14 amino acids. Germline CDR1 and CDR2: SGHRS and YFSETQ.

CDR3 protein: CASSQSTWAASTSKLIYNEQFF. The DNA of the CDR3 is TGCGCCAGCAGTCAATCGACCTGGGCAGCTAGCACTAGCAAGCTAATTTACAATGAGCAGTTCTTC. The chain couples TRBV23-1 to TRBJ2-1; a possible D gene is TRBD2 (6 bases). TRBV23-1 is marked as an open reading frame, function uncertain. The CDR3 is 22 amino acids. V was cut by 0 bases and J by 4 bases, with 31 bases left in between.

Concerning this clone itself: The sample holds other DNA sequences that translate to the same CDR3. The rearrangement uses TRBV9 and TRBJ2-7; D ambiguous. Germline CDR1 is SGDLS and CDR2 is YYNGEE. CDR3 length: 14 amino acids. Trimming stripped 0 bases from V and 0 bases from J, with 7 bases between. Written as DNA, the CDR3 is TGTGCCAGCAGCGTAGGACTCGACTCCTACGAGCAGTACTTC. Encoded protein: CASSVGLDSYEQYF.

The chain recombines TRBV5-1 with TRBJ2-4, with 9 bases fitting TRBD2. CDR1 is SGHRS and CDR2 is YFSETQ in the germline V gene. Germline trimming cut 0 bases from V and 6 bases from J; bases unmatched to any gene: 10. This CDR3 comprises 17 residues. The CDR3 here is CASSLEGSGSWRNIQYF. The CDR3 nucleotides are TGCGCCAGCAGCTTGGAGGGTAGCGGGAGCTGGCGAAACATTCAGTACTTC.

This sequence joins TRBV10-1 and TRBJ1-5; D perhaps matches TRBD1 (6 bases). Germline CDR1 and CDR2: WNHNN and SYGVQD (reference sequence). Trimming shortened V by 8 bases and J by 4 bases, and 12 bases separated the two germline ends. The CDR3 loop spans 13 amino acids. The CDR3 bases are TGCGCCAGCTCCACAGGGATTAATCAGCCCCAGCATTTT. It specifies CASSTGINQPQHF.

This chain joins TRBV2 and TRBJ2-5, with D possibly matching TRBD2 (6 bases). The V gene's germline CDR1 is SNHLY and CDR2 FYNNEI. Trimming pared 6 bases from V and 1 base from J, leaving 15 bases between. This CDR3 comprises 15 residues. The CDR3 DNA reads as TGTGCCAGCAGCCAAGGCGGGGCTATCCAAGAGACCCAGTACTTC. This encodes CASSQGGAIQETQYF. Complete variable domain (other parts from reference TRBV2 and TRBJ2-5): EPEVTQTPSHQVTQMGQEVILRCVPISNHLYFYWYRQILGQKVEFLVSFYNNEISEKSEIFDDQFSVERPDGSNFTLKIRSTKLEDSAMYFCASSQGGAIQETQYFGPGTRLLVL.

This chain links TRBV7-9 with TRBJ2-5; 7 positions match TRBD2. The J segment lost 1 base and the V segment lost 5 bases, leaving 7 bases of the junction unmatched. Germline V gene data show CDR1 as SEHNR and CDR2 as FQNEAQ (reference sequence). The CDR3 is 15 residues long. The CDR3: CASSLGGSFQETQYF. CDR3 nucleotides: TGTGCCAGCAGCCTCGGGGGGTCTTTCCAAGAGACCCAGTACTTC. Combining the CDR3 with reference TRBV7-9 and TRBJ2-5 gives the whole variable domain DTGVSQNPRHKITKRGQNVTFRCDPISEHNRLYWYRQTLGQGPEFLTYFQNEAQLEKSRLLSDRFSAERPKGSFSTLEIQRTEQGDSAMYLCASSLGGSFQETQYFGPGTRLLVL.

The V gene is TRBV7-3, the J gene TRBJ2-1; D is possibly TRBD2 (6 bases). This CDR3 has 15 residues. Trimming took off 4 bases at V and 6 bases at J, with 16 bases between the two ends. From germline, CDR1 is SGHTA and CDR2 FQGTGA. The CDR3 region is CASSSSGSEGNEQFF. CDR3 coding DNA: TGTGCCAGCAGCTCCTCAGGGTCGGAGGGCAATGAGCAGTTCTTC.

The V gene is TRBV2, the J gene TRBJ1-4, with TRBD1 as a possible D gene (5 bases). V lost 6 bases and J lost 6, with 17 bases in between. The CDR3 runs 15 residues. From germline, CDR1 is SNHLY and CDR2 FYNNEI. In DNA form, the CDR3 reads TGTGCCAGCAGAGCAAGGACAATCAGGCATGAAAAACTGTTTTTT. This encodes CASRARTIRHEKLFF.

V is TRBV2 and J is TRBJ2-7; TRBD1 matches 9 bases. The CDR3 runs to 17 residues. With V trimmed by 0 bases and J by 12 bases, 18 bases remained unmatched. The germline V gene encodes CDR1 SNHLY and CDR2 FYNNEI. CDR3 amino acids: CASSEARGQGGRTRAYF. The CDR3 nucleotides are TGTGCCAGCAGTGAAGCGAGGGGACAGGGAGGGCGGACCCGGGCGTACTTC.

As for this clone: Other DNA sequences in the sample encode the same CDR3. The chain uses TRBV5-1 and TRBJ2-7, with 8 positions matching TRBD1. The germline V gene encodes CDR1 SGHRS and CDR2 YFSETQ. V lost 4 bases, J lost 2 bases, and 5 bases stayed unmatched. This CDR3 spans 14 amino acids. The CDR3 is CASSPGTGTYEQYF. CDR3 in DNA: TGCGCCAGCAGCCCGGGGACAGGAACCTACGAGCAGTACTTC.

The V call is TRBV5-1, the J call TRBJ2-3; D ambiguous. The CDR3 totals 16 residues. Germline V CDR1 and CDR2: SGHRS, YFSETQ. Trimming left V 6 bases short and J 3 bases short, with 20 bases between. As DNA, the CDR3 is TGCGCCAGCACCCGGGCTGCGGTCTTTGGAACAGATACGCAGTATTTT. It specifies CASTRAAVFGTDTQYF.

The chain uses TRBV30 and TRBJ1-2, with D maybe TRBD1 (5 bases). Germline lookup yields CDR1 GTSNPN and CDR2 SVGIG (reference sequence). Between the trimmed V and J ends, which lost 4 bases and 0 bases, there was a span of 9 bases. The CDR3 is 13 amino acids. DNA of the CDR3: TGTGCCTGGACTGGGGCGGCTAACTATGGCTACACCTTC. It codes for CAWTGAANYGYTF.